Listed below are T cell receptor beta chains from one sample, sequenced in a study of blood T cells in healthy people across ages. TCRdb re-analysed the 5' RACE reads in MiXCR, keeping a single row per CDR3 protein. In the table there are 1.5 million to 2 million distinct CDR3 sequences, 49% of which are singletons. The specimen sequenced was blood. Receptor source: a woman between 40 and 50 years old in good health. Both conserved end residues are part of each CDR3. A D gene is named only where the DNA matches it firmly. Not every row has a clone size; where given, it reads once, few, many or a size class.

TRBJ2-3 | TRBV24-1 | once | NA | TGTGCCACCAGTGGGGTCGGCGATACGCAGTATTTT | CATSGVGDTQYF
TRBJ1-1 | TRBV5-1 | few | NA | TGCGCCAGCAGAGGGGAACCCACGAACACTGAAGCTTTCTTT | CASRGEPTNTEAFF
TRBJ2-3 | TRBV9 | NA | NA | TGTGCCAGCAGCGTGAACTACTGGACAGATACGCAGTATTTT | CASSVNYWTDTQYF
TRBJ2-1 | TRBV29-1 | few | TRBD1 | TGCAGCGTTGAAATGGTAGACAGGGGGCAGGCGGATGAGCAGTTCTTC | CSVEMVDRGQADEQFF
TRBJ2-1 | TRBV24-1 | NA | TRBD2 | TGTGCCACCAGTGTCGCGGGGGGCCCTAATGAGCAGTTCTTC | CATSVAGGPNEQFF
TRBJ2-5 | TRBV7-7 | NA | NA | TGTGCTAGCAGCTCCGAGGGACATCGGCAAGAGACCCAGTACTTC | CASSSEGHRQETQYF
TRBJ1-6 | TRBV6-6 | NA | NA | TGTGCCAGCAGAGATTGGTCGTCAAATTCACCCCTCCACTTT | CASRDWSSNSPLHF
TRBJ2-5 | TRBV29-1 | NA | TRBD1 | TGCAGCACCTTAACAGGGGGCGCGGAGACCCAGTACTTC | CSTLTGGAETQYF
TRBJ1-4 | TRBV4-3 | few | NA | TGTGCCAGCAGCTTAACCGGGACCGGGGGGGAAAAACTGTTTTTT | CASSLTGTGGEKLFF
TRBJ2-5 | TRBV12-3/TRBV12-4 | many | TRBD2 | TGTGCCAGCAGTCGGGACTATAAAGAGACCCAGTACTTC | CASSRDYKETQYF
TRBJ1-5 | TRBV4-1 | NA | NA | TGCGCCAGCAGCCAAGTTGACAGATTCAATCAGCCCCAGCATTTT | CASSQVDRFNQPQHF
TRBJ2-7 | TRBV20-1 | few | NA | TGCAGTGCTAGAGATCGACACGGCGAGCAGTACTTC | CSARDRHGEQYF
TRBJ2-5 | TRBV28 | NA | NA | TGTGCCAGCGCTACAGGGGTACGGGGGACTCAAGAGACCCAGTACTTC | CASATGVRGTQETQYF
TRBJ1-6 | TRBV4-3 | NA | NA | TGCGCCAGCAGCCAAGAACCAGGCGAAAATTCACCCCTCCACTTT | CASSQEPGENSPLHF
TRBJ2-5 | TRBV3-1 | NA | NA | TGTGCCAGCAGCCAAGACCCCTTCCAAGGGACCCAGTACTTC | CASSQDPFQGTQYF
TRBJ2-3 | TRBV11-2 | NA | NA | TGTGCCAGCAGCGGCACCTGGACAGCTTCCACAGATACGCAGTATTTT | CASSGTWTASTDTQYF
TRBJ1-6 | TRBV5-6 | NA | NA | TGTGCCAGCAGCAAATCTAAGGGCGGGACCTCGGAACCTTATAATTCACCCCTCCACTTT | CASSKSKGGTSEPYNSPLHF
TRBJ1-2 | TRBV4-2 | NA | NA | TGTGCCAGCAGCCAACCTAAGGGGGACAACTATGGCTACACCTTT | CASSQPKGDNYGYTF
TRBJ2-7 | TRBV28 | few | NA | TGTGCCAGCAGTTTATTTGACGATCCGGCCTACGAGCAGTACTTC | CASSLFDDPAYEQYF
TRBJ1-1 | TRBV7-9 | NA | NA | TGTGCCAGCAGCCCCCCCCGGCAGGGCCGCCCTGAAGCTTTCTTT | CASSPPRQGRPEAFF
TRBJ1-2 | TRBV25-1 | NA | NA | TGTGCCAGCAGTGATATCCGCGGGGAAACCACCTATGGCTACACCTTC | CASSDIRGETTYGYTF
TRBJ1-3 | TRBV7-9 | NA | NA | TGTGCCAGCAGTATGCCCCGCTCTGGAAACACCATATATTTT | CASSMPRSGNTIYF
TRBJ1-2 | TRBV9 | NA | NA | TGTGCCAGCAGCGTAGGAGGGAAGGGCTACACCTTC | CASSVGGKGYTF
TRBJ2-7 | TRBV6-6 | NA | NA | TGTGCCAGCAGTAGCGAAGTTCCCTACGAGCAGTACTTC | CASSSEVPYEQYF
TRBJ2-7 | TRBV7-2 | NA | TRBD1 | TGTGCCAGCAGCTTATTGGGGACAGGGAACACACAGAGCTACGAGCAGTACTTC | CASSLLGTGNTQSYEQYF
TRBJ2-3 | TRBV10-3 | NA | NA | TGTGCCATCGGGGGGAATGGGAATACGCAGTATTTT | CAIGGNGNTQYF
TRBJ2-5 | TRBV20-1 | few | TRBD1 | TGCAGTGCTGTAATCCGGGACAGGGGGCCCGGAGGGTTTGAGACCCAGTACTTC | CSAVIRDRGPGGFETQYF
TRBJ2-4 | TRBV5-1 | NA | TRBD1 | TGCGCCAGCAGCCAGCCGACAGGGGCTGCCAAAAACATTCAGTACTTC | CASSQPTGAAKNIQYF
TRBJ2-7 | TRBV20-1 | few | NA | TGCAGTGCAAGTAGGGGTCCAGAGCCCCTTTACTACGAGCAGTACTTC | CSASRGPEPLYYEQYF
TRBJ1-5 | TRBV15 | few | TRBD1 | TGTGCCACCAGCAGAGAAAAGTTATGGGACAGGGTCCGACAGCCCCAGCATTTT | CATSREKLWDRVRQPQHF
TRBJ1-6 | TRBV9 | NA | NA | TGTGCCAGCAGCGTAGACCCTACACGGCCGGATAATTCACCCCTCCACTTT | CASSVDPTRPDNSPLHF
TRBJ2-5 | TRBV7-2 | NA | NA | TGTGCCAGCAGCCCACTGGGGGAGCGCCGGGAGACCCAGTACTTC | CASSPLGERRETQYF
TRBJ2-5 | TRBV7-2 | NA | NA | TGTGCCAGCAGCTTAACTTATATGTACCAAGAGACCCAGTACTTC | CASSLTYMYQETQYF